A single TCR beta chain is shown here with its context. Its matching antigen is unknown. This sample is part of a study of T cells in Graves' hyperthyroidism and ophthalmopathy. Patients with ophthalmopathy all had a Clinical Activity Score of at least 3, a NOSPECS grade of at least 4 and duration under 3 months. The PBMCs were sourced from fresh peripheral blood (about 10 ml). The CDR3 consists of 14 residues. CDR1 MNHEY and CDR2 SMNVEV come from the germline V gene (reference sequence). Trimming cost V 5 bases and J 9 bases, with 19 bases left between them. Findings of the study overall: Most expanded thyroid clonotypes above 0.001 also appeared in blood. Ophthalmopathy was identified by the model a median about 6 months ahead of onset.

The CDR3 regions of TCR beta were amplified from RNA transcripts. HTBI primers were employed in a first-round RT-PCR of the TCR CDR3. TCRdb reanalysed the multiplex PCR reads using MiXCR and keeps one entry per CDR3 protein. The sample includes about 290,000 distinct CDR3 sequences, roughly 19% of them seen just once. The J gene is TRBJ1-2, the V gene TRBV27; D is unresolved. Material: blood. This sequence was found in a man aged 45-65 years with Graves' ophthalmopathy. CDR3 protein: CASSSWGALWSYTF. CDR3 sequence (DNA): TGTGCCAGCAGTAGTTGGGGAGCCCTATGGAGCTACACCTTC.